The TCR beta chain under discussion was sequenced for a study of T cells in Graves' hyperthyroidism and ophthalmopathy. The CDR3 is 11 residues long. CDR1 DFQATT and CDR2 SNEGSKA come from the germline V gene (reference sequence). Researchers amplified the TCR beta CDR3 regions from RNA transcripts. Researchers ran a first-round RT-PCR on the TCR CDR3 using the HTBI primer set. Each CDR3 protein gets one entry after TCRdb re-called the multiplex PCR reads with MiXCR. The sample includes a few hundred thousand distinct CDR3 sequences, 17% seen only once; the top ten take roughly 18%. This clonotype has more than one count but fewer than ten. Its antigen is undetermined. Whole-study results and caveats: From stable hyperthyroidism, ophthalmopathy was separated by a 13 V-J model.

The TCR originated in a woman between 18 and 29 years old with Graves' ophthalmopathy. The chain carries TRBV20-1 and TRBJ2-7; D may match TRBD1 or TRBD2 (6 bases each). The material sequenced was blood. For the CDR3, the DNA is TGCAGCGCCCAGGGGAGGTCCGAGCAGTACTTC. This sequence encodes CSAQGRSEQYF.